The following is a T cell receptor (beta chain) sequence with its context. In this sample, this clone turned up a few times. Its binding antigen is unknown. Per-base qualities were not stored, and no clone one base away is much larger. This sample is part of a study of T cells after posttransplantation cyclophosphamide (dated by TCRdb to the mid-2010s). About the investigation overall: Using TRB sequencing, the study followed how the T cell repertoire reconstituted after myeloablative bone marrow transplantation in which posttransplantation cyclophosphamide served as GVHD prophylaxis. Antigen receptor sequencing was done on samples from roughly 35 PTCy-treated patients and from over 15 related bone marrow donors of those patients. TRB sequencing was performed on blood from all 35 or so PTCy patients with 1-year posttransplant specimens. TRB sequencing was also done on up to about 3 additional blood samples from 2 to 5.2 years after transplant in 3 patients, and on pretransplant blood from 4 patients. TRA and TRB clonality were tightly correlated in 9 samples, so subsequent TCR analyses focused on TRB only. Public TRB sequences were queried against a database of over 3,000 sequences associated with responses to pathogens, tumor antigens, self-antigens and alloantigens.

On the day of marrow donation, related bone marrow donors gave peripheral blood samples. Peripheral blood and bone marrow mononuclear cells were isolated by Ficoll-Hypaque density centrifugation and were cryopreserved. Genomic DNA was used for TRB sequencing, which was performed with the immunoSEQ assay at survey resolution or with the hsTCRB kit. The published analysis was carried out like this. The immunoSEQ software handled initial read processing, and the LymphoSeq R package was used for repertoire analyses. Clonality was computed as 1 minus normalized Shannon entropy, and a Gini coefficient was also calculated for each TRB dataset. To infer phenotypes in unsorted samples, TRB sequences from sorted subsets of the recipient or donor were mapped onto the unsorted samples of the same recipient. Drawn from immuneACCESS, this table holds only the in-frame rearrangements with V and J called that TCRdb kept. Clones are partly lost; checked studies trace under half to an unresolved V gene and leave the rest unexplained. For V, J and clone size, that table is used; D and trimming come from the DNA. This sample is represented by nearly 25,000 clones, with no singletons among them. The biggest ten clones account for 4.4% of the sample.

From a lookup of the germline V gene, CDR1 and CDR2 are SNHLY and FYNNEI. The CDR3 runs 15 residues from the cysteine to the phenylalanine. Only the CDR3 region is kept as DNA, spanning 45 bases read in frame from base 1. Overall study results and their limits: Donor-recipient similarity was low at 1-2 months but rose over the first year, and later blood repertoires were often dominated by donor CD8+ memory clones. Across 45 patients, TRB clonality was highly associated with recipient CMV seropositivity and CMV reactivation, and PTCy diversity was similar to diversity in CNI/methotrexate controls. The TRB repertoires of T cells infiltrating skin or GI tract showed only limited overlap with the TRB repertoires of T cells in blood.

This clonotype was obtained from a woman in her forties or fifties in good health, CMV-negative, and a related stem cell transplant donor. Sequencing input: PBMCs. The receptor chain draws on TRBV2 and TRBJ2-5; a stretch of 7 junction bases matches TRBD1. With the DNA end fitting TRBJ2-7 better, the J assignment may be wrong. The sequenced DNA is TGTGCCAGCAGAGACCACAGGGGTGCAGCCTACGAGCAGTACTTC. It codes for CASRDHRGAAYEQYF.